These 23 T cell receptor beta chains were all obtained from the same sample, sequenced in a study of blood T cell repertoires in COVID-19. The data were produced by immunoSEQ multiplex PCR, yet TCRdb's version contains in-frame clones alone and is incomplete. This sample yields 350,000 to 400,000 clones, of which approximately 86% are seen a single time; about 7% belongs to the top ten. The sequenced sample consisted of peripheral blood. The receptors come from a woman aged 55-69 years with COVID-19, enrolled during active disease.

This clone was observed a few times. This chain connects TRBV19 to TRBJ1-6, with 8 bases matching TRBD1. Looked up from germline, CDR1 is LNHDA and CDR2 is SQIVND (reference sequence). The V segment lost 3 bases and the J segment 10 bases; nucleotides outside the gene matches: 8. The CDR3 totals 15 residues. The CDR3 bases are TGTGCCAGTAGTATTGCGGACAGGGTAGGATCACCCCTCCACTTT. Its protein product is CASSIADRVGSPLHF.

J is TRBJ2-7 and V is TRBV19; TRBD1 matches 9 bases. Trimming took 3 bases from V and 3 from J; bases not matched to a gene: 6. The CDR3 sequence is 15 residues long. CDR1 is LNHDA and CDR2 is SQIVND in the germline V gene (reference sequence). As DNA, the CDR3 is TGTGCCAGTAGTATGGGACCGGGACAGGGCTACGAGCAGTACTTC. Protein product: CASSMGPGQGYEQYF.

Here the CDR3 reads CASSLAQGAGNTIYF. The CDR3 DNA is TGTGCCAGCAGCTTAGCACAGGGGGCTGGAAACACCATATATTTT. The J gene is TRBJ1-3, the V gene TRBV7-6, with 8 bases lining up with TRBD1. V lost 0 bases to trimming and J lost 2 bases; unmatched junction nucleotides: 0. CDR1 and CDR2 (germline): SGHVS, FNYEAQ. The CDR3 has 15 residues.

Only a few counts were recorded for this clone. The V gene is TRBV7-3, the J gene TRBJ1-6; D possibly corresponds to TRBD1 (6 bases). Looked up from germline, CDR1 is SGHTA and CDR2 is FQGTGA. The CDR3 covers 17 residues. V gave up 1 base and J gave up 7 bases, with 17 bases separating them. The CDR3 is CASSLKGRGRMNSPLHF. In nucleotides, the CDR3 is TGTGCCAGCAGCTTAAAAGGGCGGGGGCGGATGAATTCACCCCTCCACTTT.

In this sample, this clone turned up once. This chain connects TRBV3-1 (or the pseudogene TRBV3-2) to TRBJ1-2, with D unresolved. In germline, CDR1 is LGHDT, CDR2 YNNKEL (reference sequence). CDR3 length: 12 residues. The V gene lost 1 base and the J gene lost 10 bases, with 10 bases spanning the gap. The CDR3 DNA follows: TGTGCCAGCAGCCAAGGTCGAGAACTCTACACCTTC. This gives the protein CASSQGRELYTF.

V gene TRBV30 combines with J gene TRBJ1-2, with a tentative D call TRBD1 (6 bases). From germline, CDR1 is GTSNPN and CDR2 SVGIG (reference sequence). V was cut by 5 bases and J by 4 bases, with 11 bases left in between. This CDR3 comprises 12 residues. CDR3 in amino acids: CAWLDRGYGYTF. In nucleotides, the CDR3 is TGTGCCTGGCTGGACAGAGGCTATGGCTACACCTTC.

The rearrangement joins TRBV7-2 to TRBJ2-3; a weak D match, TRBD2 (6 bases). Trimming left V 5 bases short and J 2 bases short, with 11 bases between. The CDR3 is made up of 14 amino acids. The V gene's germline CDR1 is SGHTA and CDR2 FQGNSA. This CDR3 is CASSPRRDTDTQYF. The CDR3 DNA is TGTGCCAGCAGCCCGAGGCGGGACACAGATACGCAGTATTTT.

This chain joins TRBV19 and TRBJ2-2; D may be TRBD2 (6 bases). CDR1 is LNHDA, CDR2 SQIVND, per germline (reference sequence). The V end lost 3 bases, the J end lost 3 bases, and 11 bases lay between the germline ends. The CDR3 contains 15 residues. CDR3 residues: CASSMGGAYTGELFF. CDR3 coding DNA: TGTGCCAGTAGTATGGGCGGGGCCTACACCGGGGAGCTGTTTTTT.

CDR3 DNA sequence: TGTGCCAGCAGCCCACTGTCAGGGGGACAGGGTGCTTTCTTT. Its protein product is CASSPLSGGQGAFF. The chain carries TRBV5-4 and TRBJ1-1, with 9 bases aligning to TRBD1. With V trimmed by 4 bases and J by 11 bases, 12 bases remained unmatched. The CDR3 covers 14 residues. Germline-derived CDR1 and CDR2 are SGHNT and YYREEE (reference sequence).

The rearrangement uses TRBV14 and TRBJ2-7; 9 bases are a match to TRBD1. The V and J ends lost 4 bases and 0 bases, in that order; junction bases with no gene match: 4. The length of the CDR3 is 15 residues. Germline CDR1 SGHDN, CDR2 FVKESK. This CDR3 is CASSPRDRVSYEQYF. CDR3 DNA: TGTGCCAGCAGCCCCCGGGACAGGGTCTCCTACGAGCAGTACTTC.

The rearrangement joins TRBV7-7 to TRBJ2-3; 11 bases are a match to TRBD2. Germline CDR1 is SSHAT and CDR2 is FNYEAQ (reference sequence). The CDR3 runs to 15 residues. V was clipped by 4 bases and J by 5 bases; unmatched bases: 5. CDR3 sequence: CASSSGTSGLDTQYF. For the CDR3, the DNA is TGTGCCAGCAGCTCTGGGACTAGCGGCCTAGATACGCAGTATTTT.

The rearrangement links TRBV10-3 to TRBJ1-1; possibly TRBD1 for D (5 bases). The CDR3 length is 14 residues. The ends were cut back, 10 bases at V and 1 base at J, with 16 bases in the middle. The germline V gene has CDR1 ENHRY and CDR2 SYGVKD. The CDR3 nucleotides are TGTGCCACCATCAGCAGTCAGGGGAACACTGAAGCTTTCTTT. This codes for CATISSQGNTEAFF.

This chain uses TRBV5-1 with TRBJ2-7; 11 nucleotides match TRBD2. Germline-derived CDR1 and CDR2 are SGHRS and YFSETQ. J gave up 8 bases and V 4 bases, and 17 bases lay outside the gene matches. The CDR3 extends over 17 amino acids. CDR3 coding DNA: TGCGCCAGCAGCCCGGCCTCGGGACTAGCGGAACCTTATAAGCAGTACTTC. This codes for CASSPASGLAEPYKQYF.

This clone came up once. This chain connects TRBV2 to TRBJ2-2; the match to TRBD1 covers 7 bases. V was clipped by 4 bases and J by 2 bases; unmatched bases: 10. Germline lookup yields CDR1 SNHLY and CDR2 FYNNEI. This CDR3 contains 17 residues. The CDR3 reads CASSGQGFVSNTGELFF. The DNA of the CDR3 is TGTGCCAGCAGTGGACAGGGCTTTGTATCAAACACCGGGGAGCTGTTTTTT.

The gene calls are TRBV12-3 or TRBV12-4 and TRBJ1-1; TRBD1 matches at 8 bases. This CDR3 region has 13 residues. With 2 bases clipped from V and 5 bases from J, the junction kept 1 base outside the gene matches. The CDR3 nucleotides are TGTGCCAGCAGTTTAAGACAGGGGACTGAAGCTTTCTTT. Translated, it gives CASSLRQGTEAFF.

On this clone itself: This CDR3 is also generated by other DNA sequences in the sample. The J gene is TRBJ2-3, the V gene TRBV3-1 (or the pseudogene TRBV3-2); D gene ambiguous. The CDR3 runs 14 residues. Germline V gives CDR1 LGHDT, CDR2 YNNKEL (reference sequence). The V and J ends lost 0 bases and 0 bases respectively, with 4 bases between them. The CDR3 reads CASSQDLSTDTQYF. The CDR3 bases are TGTGCCAGCAGCCAAGACTTAAGCACAGATACGCAGTATTTT.

The chain recombines TRBV7-9 with TRBJ1-1; maybe TRBD1 (5 bases). Trimming removed 5 bases at V and 3 bases at J, with 10 bases between. The CDR3 is 13 amino acids. CDR1 SEHNR and CDR2 FQNEAQ come from the germline V gene (reference sequence). In DNA, the CDR3 is TGTGCCAGCAGCCCTCAGGGTGACACTGAAGCTTTCTTT. Its protein product is CASSPQGDTEAFF. The full variable domain, with the rest looked up from reference TRBV7-9 and TRBJ1-1, is DTGVSQNPRHKITKRGQNVTFRCDPISEHNRLYWYRQTLGQGPEFLTYFQNEAQLEKSRLLSDRFSAERPKGSFSTLEIQRTEQGDSAMYLCASSPQGDTEAFFGQGTRLTVV.

This chain uses TRBV7-6 with TRBJ2-1; tentatively, D is TRBD2 (6 bases). V was trimmed by 3 bases and J by 9 bases, leaving 12 bases between them. This CDR3 is 13 amino acids long. CDR1 SGHVS and CDR2 FNYEAQ come from the germline V gene. The CDR3 is CASSLGDGGEQFF. CDR3 DNA: TGTGCCAGCAGCTTGGGAGACGGGGGTGAGCAGTTCTTC.

V and J are TRBV10-3 and TRBJ2-2, with D possibly being TRBD1 (5 bases). The CDR3 contains 13 residues. CDR1 and CDR2 (germline): ENHRY, SYGVKD. Trimming pared 7 bases from V and 4 bases from J, leaving 10 bases between. In nucleotides, the CDR3 is TGTGCCATCAAACAGGATTCCACCGGGGAGCTGTTTTTT. Protein: CAIKQDSTGELFF.

The chain couples TRBV9 to TRBJ2-7, with TRBD1 matching 7 bases. The germline gives CDR1 SGDLS, CDR2 YYNGEE. V lost 2 bases and J lost 3; bases outside the gene matches: 8. The CDR3 has 15 residues. CDR3 residues: CASSVQTGLGYEQYF. DNA of the CDR3: TGTGCCAGCAGCGTCCAGACAGGGCTAGGCTACGAGCAGTACTTC.

The V gene is TRBV6-4, the J gene TRBJ1-4; D unresolved. V dropped 7 bases and J dropped 9 bases, with 12 bases sitting between them. From germline, CDR1 is MRHNA and CDR2 SNTAGT. The CDR3 has 12 amino acids. The CDR3 coding sequence is TGTGCCAGCATCACAGATCTGAAAAAACTGTTTTTT. Translating gives CASITDLKKLFF.

The chain is built from TRBV5-1 and TRBJ2-1; 8 bases are a match to TRBD2. V trimming: 4 bases; J trimming: 8 bases; junction bases outside the gene matches: 8. Per the germline V gene, CDR1 is SGHRS and CDR2 is YFSETQ. The CDR3 is 14 amino acids. This CDR3 reads CASSTRGGGYEQFF. The CDR3 nucleotides are TGCGCCAGCAGCACCCGGGGGGGTGGGTATGAGCAGTTCTTC.

The chain has TRBV9 and TRBJ1-4; D not resolved. The germline V gene encodes CDR1 SGDLS and CDR2 YYNGEE. CDR3 size: 14 residues. V shed 7 bases and J shed 2 bases, with 12 bases lying between them. The CDR3 sequence: CASSPGTTNEKLFF. The CDR3 DNA is TGTGCCAGCTCACCGGGAACCACTAATGAAAAACTGTTTTTT.